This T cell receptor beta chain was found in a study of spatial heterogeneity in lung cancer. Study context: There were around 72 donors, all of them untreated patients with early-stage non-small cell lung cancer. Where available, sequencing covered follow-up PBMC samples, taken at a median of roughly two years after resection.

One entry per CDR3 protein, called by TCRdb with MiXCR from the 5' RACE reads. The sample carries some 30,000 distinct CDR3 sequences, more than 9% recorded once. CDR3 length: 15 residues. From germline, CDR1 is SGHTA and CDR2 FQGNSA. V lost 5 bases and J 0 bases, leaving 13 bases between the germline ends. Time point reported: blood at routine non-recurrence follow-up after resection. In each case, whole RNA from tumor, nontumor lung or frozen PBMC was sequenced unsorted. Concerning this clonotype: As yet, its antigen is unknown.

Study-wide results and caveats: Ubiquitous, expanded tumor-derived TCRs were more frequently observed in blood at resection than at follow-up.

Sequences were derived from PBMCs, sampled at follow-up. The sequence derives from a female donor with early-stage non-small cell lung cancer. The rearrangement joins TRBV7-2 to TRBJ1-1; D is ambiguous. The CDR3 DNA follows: TGTGCCAGCAGCCCCCCGGAGAAAATGAACACTGAAGCTTTCTTT. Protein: CASSPPEKMNTEAFF.